The next 10 T cell receptor beta chains were all read from a single sample in a study of T cells in Graves' hyperthyroidism and ophthalmopathy. It was RNA transcripts that yielded the amplified TCR beta CDR3 regions. The TCR CDR3 was amplified in a first-round RT-PCR using the HTBI primer set. TCRdb recomputed calls from the multiplex PCR reads with MiXCR, one row per CDR3 protein. In the table there are about 560,000 distinct CDR3 sequences, roughly a sixth of which are singletons. Sequences were obtained from blood. The receptors derive from a woman under 30 with Graves' hyperthyroidism.

The genes are TRBV18 and TRBJ1-1; no clear D gene. The germline V gene encodes CDR1 KGHSH and CDR2 LQKENI. CDR3 length: 15 amino acids. The V gene lost 2 bases and the J gene lost 5 bases, with 15 bases spanning the gap. The CDR3 region is CASSPSSRDRTEAFF. CDR3 sequence (DNA): TGTGCCAGCTCACCAAGTAGTAGGGATCGGACTGAAGCTTTCTTT.

This clonotype was counted at least ten times. The rearrangement uses TRBV5-1 and TRBJ1-2, with D perhaps matching TRBD1 (5 bases). Per the germline V gene, CDR1 is SGHRS and CDR2 is YFSETQ. V lost 5 bases and J 2 bases, leaving 10 bases between the germline ends. The CDR3 length is 13 residues. CDR3 residues: CASSAGINYGYTF. CDR3 sequence (DNA): TGCGCCAGCAGTGCAGGGATCAACTATGGCTACACCTTC.

V usage is TRBV20-1 and J usage is TRBJ1-6; 9 nucleotides match TRBD1. From germline, CDR1 is DFQATT and CDR2 SNEGSKA (reference sequence). The junction had 3 bases not matched to a gene; V was cut back by 5 bases and J by 4 bases. This CDR3 contains 14 residues. CDR3 sequence: CSAAGQGYNSPLHF. The DNA for the CDR3 is TGCAGTGCTGCAGGACAGGGGTATAATTCACCCCTCCACTTT.

This clonotype was found many times. This sequence joins TRBV3-1 and TRBJ1-2, with 7 nucleotides matching TRBD1. This CDR3 has 15 residues. Germline-derived CDR1 and CDR2 are LGHDT and YNNKEL (reference sequence). V lost 3 bases and J lost 4; bases outside the gene matches: 8. The CDR3 spells CASSQGEGAFYGYTF. In nucleotides, the CDR3 is TGTGCCAGCAGCCAGGGGGAGGGGGCTTTCTATGGCTACACCTTC.

This clonotype was seen ten or more times. CDR3 nucleotide sequence: TGTGCCAGCAGGAGGGCCACTGAAGCTTTCTTT. It codes for CASRRATEAFF. The chain joins TRBV12-3 or TRBV12-4 to TRBJ1-1; no definite D call. Trimming removed 6 bases from V and 4 bases from J, with 6 bases in between. This CDR3 contains 11 residues.

This clonotype was seen only a few times. The chain links TRBV29-1 to TRBJ1-1; D might be TRBD1 (5 bases). This CDR3 is built from 14 residues. Per germline, CDR1 SQVTM and CDR2 ANQGSEA. The ends were cut back, 6 bases at V and 1 base at J, with 15 bases in the middle. Here the CDR3 DNA reads TGCAGCGTCAAGGGGCCTTCGAGGAACACTGAAGCTTTCTTT. This codes for CSVKGPSRNTEAFF.

This clonotype was counted at least ten times. J is TRBJ1-2 and V is TRBV2; D is possibly TRBD1 (6 bases). CDR3 length equals 14 residues. The V gene lost 2 bases and the J gene lost 6 bases, with 13 bases spanning the gap. Germline CDR1 reads SNHLY; CDR2 reads FYNNEI. The DNA of the CDR3 is TGTGCCAGCAGTGAATGGGGGGCGTCGAATGGCTACACCTTC. The encoded protein is CASSEWGASNGYTF.

In this sample, this clonotype turned up many times. This rearrangement joins TRBV10-2 to TRBJ2-5, with 14 bases that match TRBD2. V shed 6 bases, J shed 1 base, and the junction held 7 bases outside the gene matches. The germline CDR1 and CDR2 sequences are WSHSY and SAAADI. The CDR3 consists of 17 residues. The CDR3 nucleotides are TGCGCCAGCAGCGACACAGGACTAGCGGGGGGCCAAGAGACCCAGTACTTC. Amino acid sequence: CASSDTGLAGGQETQYF.

This clonotype was detected only a few times. The chain combines TRBV12-3 or TRBV12-4 with TRBJ2-2; 15 bases are shared with TRBD2. V lost 5 bases, J lost 7 bases, and 8 bases stayed unmatched. The CDR3 runs to 17 residues. The CDR3 sequence: CASSLLGLAGGVGELFF. The CDR3 DNA sequence: TGTGCCAGCAGTCTACTGGGACTAGCGGGGGGAGTCGGGGAGCTGTTTTTT.

Of note for this clonotype: A junction end diverges from the germline sequence, so it may reflect a read error. This chain uses TRBV20-1 with TRBJ2-2, with 7 bases fitting TRBD1. The germline V gene encodes CDR1 DFQATT and CDR2 SNEGSKA (reference sequence). The CDR3 sequence is 14 residues long. The CDR3 loop reads CSAAGTANTGELFF. The DNA of the CDR3 is TGCAGTGCTGCCGGGACAGCGAACACTGGGGAGCTGTTTTTT.